Listed below are T cell receptor beta chains from one sample, sequenced in a study of T cell repertoires in cytomegalovirus infection. The antigens these receptors bind are not known. TCRdb re-derived calls from the reads in MiXCR, one entry per CDR3 protein. The data contain around 110,000 distinct CDR3 sequences, about 9.4% of them singletons. The sample taken for sequencing was PBMCs, sequenced either directly or after in vitro stimulation (not recorded which). These receptors originate from a human donor in good health (CMV status not recorded). Some clones in this sample may be carry-over from other donors' samples. Each CDR3 is given with its conserved first and last residue. The D gene is left open where the match is weak. Expanded clones are given a class, and other clones once, few, many or no size at all.

TRBD2	14	.	TRBV7-9	TRBJ2-2	TGTGCCAGCAGGCTAGCGGGAAGCACCGGGGAGCTGTTTTTT	CASRLAGSTGELFF
.	15	many	TRBV6-1	TRBJ1-1	TGTGCCAGCAGTGCGCGGGGAGGGACCTACACTGAAGCTTTCTTT	CASSARGGTYTEAFF
TRBD1	13	few	TRBV6-4	TRBJ1-2	TGTGCCAGCAGTGACTCGACAGGGGGCGGCTACACCTTC	CASSDSTGGGYTF
TRBD2	14	.	TRBV15	TRBJ2-1	TGTGCCACCAGCAGAACTAGCGGGTACAATGAGCAGTTCTTC	CATSRTSGYNEQFF
.	12	many	TRBV7-8	TRBJ2-3	TGTGCCAGCAGCTTAGAGCAGATTACGCAGTATTTT	CASSLEQITQYF
.	15	few	TRBV7-2	TRBJ2-1	TGTGCCAGCAGCTTGGGCAGTTACTCCTACAATGAGCAGTTCTTC	CASSLGSYSYNEQFF
.	14	many	TRBV7-2	TRBJ1-1	TGTGCCAGCAGCTTAGCGTCGGGGCCGAGTGAAGCTTTCTTT	CASSLASGPSEAFF
.	16	many	TRBV7-2	TRBJ2-1	TGTGCCAGCAGCTTAGTCCCGGCCCGGCCCTACAATGAGCAGTTCTTC	CASSLVPARPYNEQFF
TRBD1	17	few	TRBV11-2	TRBJ1-1	TGTGCCAGCAGCCGAGCCCCGACAGGGGCCTTGAACACTGAAGCTTTCTTT	CASSRAPTGALNTEAFF
TRBD2	17	many	TRBV27	TRBJ2-2	TGTGCCAGCAGTTTACAGGGACTAGCGGGATACACCGGGGAGCTGTTTTTT	CASSLQGLAGYTGELFF
TRBD1	12	many	TRBV11-3	TRBJ2-7	TGTGCCAGCAGCTCCCGGGACAGCGAGCAGTACTTC	CASSSRDSEQYF
TRBD2	14	few	TRBV29-1	TRBJ2-1	TGCAGCGTCGACGGAGCGGGAGTTTTGAGTGAGCAGTTCTTC	CSVDGAGVLSEQFF
TRBD1	16	many	TRBV15	TRBJ1-1	TGTGCCACCAGCAGAGTGAGGACAGGGGCGGTTTCTGAAGCTTTCTTT	CATSRVRTGAVSEAFF
.	16	few	TRBV3-1	TRBJ1-1	TGTGCCAGCAGCCAATTAGGGCACCTGAGGGACACTGAAGCTTTCTTT	CASSQLGHLRDTEAFF
TRBD1	15	many	TRBV4-3	TRBJ1-2	TGCGCCAGCAGCCAAGAGACAGGGCGCGGCGGTGGCTACACCTTC	CASSQETGRGGGYTF
.	16	.	TRBV6-1	TRBJ2-3	TGTGCCAGCAGTCGTAGACTACCGAGCCGCACAGATACGCAGTATTTT	CASSRRLPSRTDTQYF
.	13	many	TRBV7-9	TRBJ1-2	TGTGCCAGCAGCTTCGGTGAGCCCTATGGCTACACCTTC	CASSFGEPYGYTF
.	13	medium-sized	TRBV19	TRBJ1-1	TGTGCCAGTAGTACTACCAAGAACACTGAAGCTTTCTTT	CASSTTKNTEAFF
TRBD2	15	many	TRBV7-3	TRBJ2-1	TGTGCCAGCAGCTTAATAGCCCTAGCGGAACATGAGCAGTTCTTC	CASSLIALAEHEQFF
TRBD1	14	many	TRBV7-2	TRBJ2-7	TGTGCCAGCAGCTTAAGGACAGGGGATAACGAGCAGTACTTC	CASSLRTGDNEQYF
TRBD1	14	many	TRBV7-8	TRBJ2-3	TGTGCCAGCAGCTTGAGACAGGGGGCAGATACGCAGTATTTT	CASSLRQGADTQYF
.	14	.	TRBV6-2/TRBV6-3	TRBJ2-1	TGTGCCAGCGGATTAAGGGCGGCTTACAATGAGCAGTTCTTC	CASGLRAAYNEQFF
.	14	many	TRBV7-2	TRBJ1-1	TGTGCCAGCAGCTTAGGTCGGTGGGGGGCTCGGGCTTTCTTT	CASSLGRWGARAFF
.	16	many	TRBV6-1	TRBJ1-5	TGTGCCAGTCGGCTCAACCTGGGGGGGGCGGATCAGCCCCAGCATTTT	CASRLNLGGADQPQHF
.	15	many	TRBV7-9	TRBJ2-5	TGTGCCAGCAGCTTAGTACAGGGACCTTTGGGGACCCAGTACTTC	CASSLVQGPLGTQYF
TRBD1	19	few	TRBV6-6	TRBJ1-1	TGTGCCAGCAGTGACGGGGGATTCCGGGCAGGGGGTTCCCCCTATGAAGCTTTCTTT	CASSDGGFRAGGSPYEAFF
TRBD2	16	.	TRBV7-4	TRBJ2-3	TGTGCCAGCAGCTTAGAAACTAGCGGCTCGGCAGATACGCAGTATTTT	CASSLETSGSADTQYF
TRBD2	15	many	TRBV7-2	TRBJ2-1	TGTGCCAGCAGCCTCGGGACTAGCGGGAGGTATGAGCAGTTCTTC	CASSLGTSGRYEQFF
TRBD2	16	few	TRBV2	TRBJ2-1	TGTGCCAGCAGTAGACCGGGACTAGCGGGAGTATATGAGCAGTTCTTC	CASSRPGLAGVYEQFF
.	14	many	TRBV4-1	TRBJ1-5	TGCGCCAGCAGCCTTGAGGGTAGCAATCAGCCCCAGCATTTT	CASSLEGSNQPQHF
TRBD1	16	many	TRBV7-2	TRBJ1-1	TGTGCCAGCAGTTCACCGCGGGACAGGCCTTACACTGAAGCTTTCTTT	CASSSPRDRPYTEAFF
.	14	few	TRBV18	TRBJ1-4	TGTGCCAGCTCACGGATGGGGACTAATGAAAAACTGTTTTTT	CASSRMGTNEKLFF
TRBD1	17	many	TRBV6-2/TRBV6-3	TRBJ2-6	TGTGCCAGCAGTCTCCGGGACAGGGGGCTCGGGGCCAACGTCCTGACTTTC	CASSLRDRGLGANVLTF
.	15	few	TRBV7-2	TRBJ1-2	TGTGCCAGCAGCTTAGGACAGATTACTAACTATGGCTACACCTTC	CASSLGQITNYGYTF
.	15	.	TRBV27	TRBJ1-5	TGTGCCAGCAGTTTTGGGCCGTATAGCAATCAGCCCCAGCATTTT	CASSFGPYSNQPQHF
.	17	many	TRBV7-8	TRBJ2-2	TGTGCCAGCAGCTTAGCTAGCGGGACAGCGAACACCGGGGAGCTGTTTTTT	CASSLASGTANTGELFF
.	14	many	TRBV5-1	TRBJ2-7	TGCGCCAGCAGCTTGGGTCAGGGATTCGACGAGCAGTACTTC	CASSLGQGFDEQYF
.	15	many	TRBV5-4	TRBJ2-1	TGTGCCACCACCGGAGTGGGGCGAACACACAATGAGCAGTTCTTC	CATTGVGRTHNEQFF
.	15	many	TRBV7-2	TRBJ1-5	TGTGCCAGCAGCTTAAGAAGGGGGGACAATCAGCCCCAGCATTTT	CASSLRRGDNQPQHF
TRBD2	14	many	TRBV7-2	TRBJ2-4	TGTGCCAGCAGCACAGCGGGAGCGGGAAACATTCAGTACTTC	CASSTAGAGNIQYF
TRBD2	16	many	TRBV7-2	TRBJ2-3	TGTGCCAGCAGCTACTCTAGCGGGAGGGCCGCGGATACGCAGTATTTT	CASSYSSGRAADTQYF
.	15	many	TRBV4-3	TRBJ2-1	TGCGCCAGCAGCCAAGTACCAGCGGACTACAATGAGCAGTTCTTC	CASSQVPADYNEQFF